This T cell receptor (beta chain) came from a study of OX40 agonist ivuxolimab in advanced cancers. A note on the overall study: The costimulatory receptor OX40 (CD134) was targeted by ivuxolimab, a fully human IgG2 agonistic monoclonal antibody. Partial responses were achieved by three dose-escalation patients, of whom one had hepatocellular carcinoma and two had cutaneous melanoma. Among the 50 to 55 dose-escalation patients, 19 had hepatocellular carcinoma, approximately 15 melanoma, 9 renal cell carcinoma and 9 head and neck cancer. Intravenous ivuxolimab was administered to patients every 2 weeks at six dose levels: 0.01, 0.1, 0.3, 1.5, 3 and 10 mg/kg. A male proportion of nearly 85% and a mean age of approximately 55 years, ranging from about 20 to 80, were recorded for the dose-escalation cohort. The monotherapy dose-escalation portion (N = 52 patients) of the phase I ivuxolimab trial is reported in the paper. Prior anti-PD-1, anti-PD-L1 or anti-CTLA-4 therapy was permitted, and checkpoint inhibitors had been received by more than 35% of dose-escalation patients. Peripheral TCRbeta sequencing was intended to test whether TCR sequence diversity was altered and clonal T-cell expansion was caused by ivuxolimab. Overall study results and their limits: Partial responders in the 0.1-3.0 mg/kg groups had among the lowest normalized peripheral clonal expansion, especially among CD8+ T cells. Low levels of normalized T-cell clonal expansion were also seen in some patients who did not respond. Clonal expansion of both CD4+ and CD8+ blood T cells was observed from baseline to week 6 at doses 0.1 to 3.0 mg/kg. Which antigens the clonally expanded peripheral T cells were specific for was not determined. On average, CD8+ T cells showed more expanded clones than CD4+ T cells after ivuxolimab.

As concerns this clone: Its antigen is not yet known. One base away there is no much larger clone; base qualities are not given.

CDR1 SGHRS and CDR2 YFSETQ were looked up in the germline V gene. Relative to germline, V is missing 2 bases and J is missing 7 bases, with 12 bases of the junction outside any gene match. The cysteine opens and the phenylalanine closes a CDR3 of 17 amino acids. Left in the record is the CDR3 DNA by itself, 51 bases read in frame from the first base. To sequence the TCRbeta CDR3 region, genomic DNA was isolated from the sorted cells. The immunoSEQ Assay was used to sequence the TCRbeta CDR3 regions. Entries here come from immuneACCESS through TCRdb and include only in-frame sequences with V and J called. Some clones fail to appear in such tables; in the studies checked, an unresolved V gene covers under half of the shortfall, and the cause of the remainder is unknown. The sample data list tens of thousands of clones, and 70% to 90% of these were observed just once. Of the sample, 0.69% is held by the ten largest clones.

Patients with autoimmune disease history or receiving systemic immunosuppression were excluded from the trial. In every dose cohort, peripheral blood was drawn for TCR sequencing at baseline, cycle 4 day 1, and cycle 7 day 1. The samples were taken from a phase I, first-in-human, multicenter, open-label dose-escalation trial of ivuxolimab. Adults with locally advanced or metastatic head and neck squamous cell, hepatocellular, melanoma or renal cell carcinoma were enrolled in the trial. CD4+ and CD8+ T cells were sorted separately from peripheral blood before TCR sequencing. The sequence came from an adult with an advanced solid tumor such as melanoma, head and neck, liver or kidney cancer. The source was CD4+ or CD8+ T cells sorted from blood, collected in a trial of the OX40 agonist ivuxolimab. Here the chain combines TRBV5-1 and TRBJ2-1, with 10 bases aligning to TRBD1. The CDR3 corresponds to CASSFNMGQGMRNEQFF. The bases read TGCGCCAGCAGCTTCAACATGGGACAGGGGATGAGGAATGAGCAGTTCTTC.